A single sample is the source of the 26 T cell receptor beta chains below, sequenced in a study of cytomegalovirus exposure and HLA in healthy donors. 13 Jbeta primers and 60 Vbeta primers were used for the PCR. Method: immunoSEQ multiplex PCR; TCRdb's copy keeps in-frame clones and lacks some. This table holds fewer than 200,000 clones, about 79% found once. Sequenced input: PBMCs. The receptor source for this set is a middle-aged man in good health and CMV-seropositive.

CDR3 bases: TGCGCCAGCAGAGCTGGGACGGGGGGTAGTAACATTCAGTACTTC. Translation gives CASRAGTGGSNIQYF. The chain couples TRBV10-2 to TRBJ2-4, with 7 bases aligning to TRBD2. Germline V gene data show CDR1 as WSHSY and CDR2 as SAAADI. After removal of 6 bases from V and 7 bases from J, the junction contained 12 bases not matched to a gene. The CDR3 has 15 amino acids.

The chain links TRBV29-1 to TRBJ2-3, with 9 bases matching TRBD1. The CDR3 is 15 residues long. With V trimmed by 3 bases and J by 4 bases, 8 bases remained unmatched. Per the germline V gene, CDR1 is SQVTM and CDR2 is ANQGSEA. As DNA, the CDR3 is TGCAGCGTTGATCGGTGGGACAGGGAACCAGATACGCAGTATTTT. Encoded protein: CSVDRWDREPDTQYF.

This clone showed up just once. The chain carries TRBV7-8 and TRBJ1-2; the D gene is possibly TRBD1 (6 bases). Trimming stripped 5 bases from V and 3 bases from J, with 16 bases between. The CDR3 contains 15 residues. Germline V gene sequence: CDR1 SGHVS, CDR2 FQNEAQ. The CDR3 loop is CASSPRIRTDYGYTF. DNA for the CDR3: TGTGCCAGCAGCCCCCGTATTAGGACAGACTATGGCTACACCTTC.

The chain couples TRBV21-1 to TRBJ2-5; TRBD2 reflects the table's D call only, with no check against the DNA. TRBV21-1 is recorded as a pseudogene. The CDR3 is 18 residues long. The chain's CDR3 is CASSPLRCGSRERETQYF. The DNA of the CDR3 is TGTGCCAGCAGCCCCCTACGTTGCGGGTCGCGGGAGCGAGAGACCCAGTACTTC.

The chain links TRBV7-9 to TRBJ1-1; D is perhaps TRBD1 (6 bases). Trimming removed 1 base at V and 4 bases at J, with 13 bases between. CDR1 and CDR2 (germline): SEHNR, FQNEAQ (reference sequence). The CDR3 spans 15 residues. The CDR3 nucleotides are TGTGCCAGCAGCTTAGAGCGGGGGGCTATCACTGAAGCTTTCTTT. It yields the protein CASSLERGAITEAFF.

The V and J genes are TRBV7-7 and TRBJ2-1; D possibly corresponds to TRBD2 (6 bases). The V gene's germline CDR1 is SSHAT and CDR2 FNYEAQ (reference sequence). The CDR3 contains 16 residues. Trimming took 1 base from V and 2 from J, leaving 12 bases between them. CDR3 nucleotide sequence: TGTGCCAGCAGCTTAGTCGGCGGGACCCCCTACAATGAGCAGTTCTTC. This encodes CASSLVGGTPYNEQFF.

J is TRBJ1-4 and V is TRBV6-5; D unresolved. V was shortened by 5 bases and J by 2 bases, with 12 bases between the two germline ends. The germline gives CDR1 MNHEY, CDR2 SVGAGI. The length of the CDR3 is 15 residues. In DNA, the CDR3 is TGTGCCAGCAGTCGGTCGACACGGACTAATGAAAAACTGTTTTTT. It encodes CASSRSTRTNEKLFF.

This chain uses TRBV19 with TRBJ1-5; D unclear. Germline lookup yields CDR1 LNHDA and CDR2 SQIVND (reference sequence). The CDR3 is 15 residues long. Deletions cut 1 base from V and 4 bases from J, with 11 bases between. The CDR3 loop is CASSIGTAGNQPQHF. CDR3 bases: TGTGCCAGTAGTATAGGAACCGCGGGGAATCAGCCCCAGCATTTT. The full variable domain, in which reference TRBV19 and TRBJ1-5 provide the parts outside the CDR3, is DGGITQSPKYLFRKEGQNVTLSCEQNLNHDAMYWYRQDPGQGLRLIYYSQIVNDFQKGDIAEGYSVSREKKESFPLTVTSAQKNPTAFYLCASSIGTAGNQPQHFGDGTRLSIL.

This chain connects TRBV5-6 to TRBJ2-3; D not certain. Trimming stripped 3 bases from V and 4 bases from J, with 6 bases between. Per germline, CDR1 SGHDT and CDR2 YYEEEE. The CDR3 spans 12 residues. The CDR3 nucleotides read TGTGCCAGCAGCTCGTGGCCAGATACGCAGTATTTT. It is translated as CASSSWPDTQYF.

The CDR3 reads CASKGAYEQYF. The CDR3 nucleotides read TGTGCCAGCAAGGGAGCCTACGAGCAGTACTTC. This rearrangement joins TRBV6-6 to TRBJ2-7; D is possibly TRBD2 (5 bases). The V gene's germline CDR1 is MNHNY and CDR2 SVGAGI (reference sequence). CDR3 length equals 11 residues. V dropped 7 bases and J dropped 2 bases, with 6 bases sitting between them.

This clone was seen a handful of times. This chain joins TRBV11-2 and TRBJ2-5; TRBD2 matches 9 bases. The last part of the DNA fits TRBJ2-7 better; the J call may be wrong. The CDR3 is 16 amino acids. The germline gives CDR1 SGHAT, CDR2 FQNNGV. In DNA form, the CDR3 reads TGTGCCAGCAGCCCGAGCCGGGGTAGCGGGAGTTACGAGCAGTACTTC. Encoded protein: CASSPSRGSGSYEQYF.

This chain joins TRBV9 and TRBJ2-1; D unclear. CDR3 size: 13 residues. The V gene's germline CDR1 is SGDLS and CDR2 YYNGEE. V was trimmed by 7 bases and J by 6 bases, leaving 14 bases between them. The CDR3: CASAILHGNEQFF. Here the CDR3 DNA reads TGTGCCAGCGCTATATTGCATGGCAATGAGCAGTTCTTC.

Here the CDR3 DNA reads TGTGCCAGCAGGATTAGCCCCCTCGGGGGAGGGCCGGATACGCAGTATTTT. Its protein product is CASRISPLGGGPDTQYF. The chain joins TRBV7-9 to TRBJ2-3, with 7 bases identical to TRBD2. V trimming: 6 bases; J trimming: 6 bases; junction bases outside the gene matches: 18. Looked up from germline, CDR1 is SEHNR and CDR2 is FQNEAQ (reference sequence). There are 17 residues in the CDR3.

The chain links TRBV5-1 to TRBJ2-1; D possibly corresponds to TRBD2 (6 bases). The CDR3 spans 15 residues. Germline V gene sequence: CDR1 SGHRS, CDR2 YFSETQ. V was shortened by 0 bases and J by 2 bases, with 9 bases between the two germline ends. The CDR3 loop is CASSLGGTTYNEQFF. CDR3 coding DNA: TGCGCCAGCAGCTTGGGCGGGACGACCTACAATGAGCAGTTCTTC.

A few counts support this clone. This chain uses TRBV9 with TRBJ2-3; perhaps TRBD2 as D (6 bases). Germline CDR1 reads SGDLS; CDR2 reads YYNGEE. The CDR3 covers 16 residues. Trimming cost V 2 bases and J 5 bases, with 18 bases left between them. The CDR3 is CASSVVGTPGGDTQYF. The CDR3 DNA reads TGTGCCAGCAGCGTGGTCGGGACCCCCGGGGGAGATACGCAGTATTTT.

This sequence joins TRBV18 and TRBJ2-7; 7 positions match TRBD2. In germline, CDR1 is KGHSH, CDR2 LQKENI. This CDR3 contains 14 residues. Losses at the gene ends were 1 base for V and 5 bases for J; bases not matched to a gene: 5. The CDR3 loop reads CASSPRAGLNEQYF. CDR3 nucleotide sequence: TGTGCCAGCTCACCACGAGCGGGGCTGAACGAGCAGTACTTC.

In its sample, this clone was seen a few times. This sequence joins TRBV6-5 and TRBJ2-7; TRBD1 agrees at 7 bases. This CDR3 spans 15 amino acids. Germline V gives CDR1 MNHEY, CDR2 SVGAGI. The V segment lost 8 bases and the J segment 2 bases; nucleotides outside the gene matches: 12. The CDR3 here is CASALQGPKPYEQYF. The CDR3 DNA reads as TGTGCCAGCGCCTTACAGGGGCCAAAACCCTACGAGCAGTACTTC.

This clone was found once. V is TRBV19 and J is TRBJ2-3; 15 positions agree with TRBD2. The trim removed 9 bases at V and 6 bases at J, leaving 4 bases unmatched. The CDR3 is made up of 14 amino acids. The V gene's germline CDR1 is LNHDA and CDR2 SQIVND (reference sequence). CDR3 bases: TGTGCCAGCGGAGGGACTAGCGGGAGGGATACGCAGTATTTT. Amino acids: CASGGTSGRDTQYF.

This clone was seen just once. The CDR3 DNA follows: TGTGCCAGCAGCTTACCCCCGGCAGGTCCGGCCAACACTGAAGCTTTCTTT. Its translation is CASSLPPAGPANTEAFF. The chain is built from TRBV5-4 and TRBJ1-1; unclear D gene. Germline CDR1 SGHNT, CDR2 YYREEE (reference sequence). This CDR3 contains 17 residues. The V gene lost 2 bases and the J gene lost 2 bases, with 19 bases spanning the gap.

The V and J genes are TRBV9 and TRBJ2-1, with 9 bases matching TRBD2. V was pared by 4 bases and J by 9 bases, with 11 bases of the junction left unmatched. Germline V CDR1 and CDR2: SGDLS, YYNGEE. This CDR3 contains 15 residues. This chain's CDR3 is CASSTAGLAYPEQFF. CDR3 in DNA: TGTGCCAGCAGCACAGCGGGACTAGCCTACCCTGAGCAGTTCTTC.

Comments on this clone: The germline gene is not matched at one end of the junction; a read error may be the cause. The V gene is TRBV11-3, the J gene TRBJ2-7, with D possibly being TRBD1 (6 bases). The CDR3 loop spans 15 amino acids. CDR1 and CDR2 from the germline V gene are SGHNT and YENEEA. DNA of the CDR3: TGTGCCAGCAGCTTAGAGGGGGCGGCCTCCAACGAGCAGTACTTC. It specifies CASSLEGAASNEQYF. Variable domain in full (rest from reference TRBV11-3 and TRBJ2-7): EAGVVQSPRYKIIEKKQPVAFWCNPISGHNTLYWYLQNLGQGPELLIRYENEEAVDDSQLPKDRFSAERLKGVDSTLKIQPAELGDSAVYLCASSLEGAASNEQYFGPGTRLTVT.

This sequence joins TRBV7-9 and TRBJ2-3; TRBD2 matches at 10 bases. The CDR3 runs to 19 residues. Losses at the gene ends were 1 base for V and 2 bases for J; bases not matched to a gene: 12. CDR1 is SEHNR and CDR2 is FQNEAQ in the germline V gene (reference sequence). This CDR3 reads CASSLGVAGGTISTDTQYF. CDR3 bases: TGTGCCAGCAGCTTAGGTGTAGCGGGAGGAACCATATCCACAGATACGCAGTATTTT.

The chain recombines TRBV27 with TRBJ2-5; TRBD2 matches at 11 bases. CDR3 length equals 19 residues. V was pared by 5 bases and J by 2 bases, with 16 bases of the junction left unmatched. Looked up from germline, CDR1 is MNHEY and CDR2 is SMNVEV (reference sequence). In DNA form, the CDR3 reads TGTGCCAGCAGTAACCCCCGGATTAGCGGGAGGGCAGGGCAAGAGACCCAGTACTTC. The encoded protein is CASSNPRISGRAGQETQYF.

J is TRBJ2-5 and V is TRBV5-1; maybe TRBD1 (5 bases). Per the germline V gene, CDR1 is SGHRS and CDR2 is YFSETQ. Trimming took 5 bases from V and 1 from J, leaving 12 bases between them. CDR3 length: 14 residues. CDR3 sequence: CASSAGIRQETQYF. The CDR3 DNA reads TGCGCCAGCAGTGCAGGGATCCGCCAAGAGACCCAGTACTTC.

The chain uses TRBV19 and TRBJ1-1; 8 bases are a match to TRBD1. Looked up from germline, CDR1 is LNHDA and CDR2 is SQIVND (reference sequence). The V and J ends lost 4 bases and 1 base, in that order; junction bases with no gene match: 2. The CDR3 runs 14 residues. This CDR3 reads CASSTGTGNTEAFF. The CDR3, as DNA: TGTGCCAGTAGTACGGGGACAGGGAACACTGAAGCTTTCTTT.

This chain links TRBV27 with TRBJ2-3, with TRBD1 matching 8 bases. Trimming cost V 6 bases and J 1 base; bases outside gene matches: 12. This CDR3 region has 17 residues. Germline V lookup: CDR1 MNHEY, CDR2 SMNVEV (reference sequence). This CDR3 is CASSLLQGARGTDTQYF. CDR3 bases: TGTGCCAGCAGCCTGCTCCAGGGGGCAAGAGGCACAGATACGCAGTATTTT.